The 20 T cell receptor beta chains below come from one sample, sequenced in a study of shared clonotypes between healthy human individuals. Cells designated naive CD8 were CD45RO-negative and were positively selected for CCR7, with terminally differentiated effector memory CD45RA+ cells excluded. Measured with immunoSEQ multiplex PCR; TCRdb has only the in-frame clones, and not every one. The sample consists of over 2,000,000 clones, roughly 93% of them appearing once. What was sequenced was naive CD8+ T cells from PBMCs. Receptors were obtained from a man aged 18 to 30 in good health. Some clones in this sample may be carry-over from other donors' samples.

The chain combines TRBV7-2 with TRBJ1-2, with D unresolved. V shed 5 bases and J shed 8 bases, with 15 bases lying between them. This CDR3 has 13 amino acids. The germline V gene encodes CDR1 SGHTA and CDR2 FQGNSA. In nucleotides, the CDR3 is TGTGCCAGCAGCCCCGATCGCGGCATGGGCTACACCTTC. This encodes CASSPDRGMGYTF.

The rearrangement links TRBV7-9 to TRBJ2-7; 9 nucleotides match TRBD2. Germline CDR1 reads SEHNR; CDR2 reads FQNEAQ (reference sequence). The CDR3 is 16 amino acids. V lost 3 bases and J lost 0; bases outside the gene matches: 6. CDR3 sequence (DNA): TGTGCCAGCAGCTTCGGGCGCGGGAGGGCCTCCTACGAGCAGTACTTC. Translation gives CASSFGRGRASYEQYF.

The chain carries TRBV19 and TRBJ1-2; D is perhaps TRBD1 (5 bases). The CDR3 is 15 residues long. Germline assignment: CDR1 LNHDA and CDR2 SQIVND (reference sequence). The germline V and J ends were trimmed by 6 bases and 1 base, with 15 bases remaining between them. The CDR3 here is CASSPSDSNNYGYTF. In nucleotides, the CDR3 is TGTGCCAGTAGCCCCTCCGACAGTAATAACTATGGCTACACCTTC.

The CDR3 DNA follows: TGTGCCAGCAGCCGCGGGACTAGCGGGGTGGGGTTCTTC. Protein sequence: CASSRGTSGVGFF. The J gene is TRBJ2-1, the V gene TRBV7-9; TRBD2 aligns across 13 bases. Germline-derived CDR1 and CDR2 are SEHNR and FQNEAQ (reference sequence). The length of the CDR3 is 13 residues. V trimming: 5 bases; J trimming: 15 bases; junction bases outside the gene matches: 7.

This chain joins TRBV27 and TRBJ2-1; 9 positions match TRBD2. J was trimmed by 4 bases and V by 6 bases; bases with no gene match: 10. This CDR3 contains 16 residues. Germline values: CDR1 MNHEY, CDR2 SMNVEV (reference sequence). CDR3 amino acids: CASSPSSGEIYNEQFF. The CDR3 DNA sequence: TGTGCCAGCAGCCCATCTAGCGGGGAAATATACAATGAGCAGTTCTTC.

This chain uses TRBV7-6 with TRBJ2-1; TRBD2 agrees at 7 bases. Germline trimming cut 5 bases from V and 8 bases from J; bases unmatched to any gene: 18. The CDR3 is 17 amino acids. Germline V gene lookup returns CDR1 SGHVS and CDR2 FNYEAQ. CDR3 in DNA: TGTGCCAGCAGCCAACTCACGGCGGGCGGGAGCAAGGATGAGCAGTTCTTC. Encoded protein: CASSQLTAGGSKDEQFF.

Notes on this clone: One end of the junction fails to match germline, which may point to a read error. J is TRBJ2-5 and V is TRBV11-2; 8 positions agree with TRBD1. This CDR3 is built from 11 residues. Germline CDR1 and CDR2: SGHAT and FQNNGV. The DNA of the CDR3 is TGTGCCAGCAGCCCCCCGGGACAGGAGGACTTC. It encodes CASSPPGQEDF.

V is TRBV5-1 and J is TRBJ2-7; possible D gene TRBD2, 5 bases. Germline V CDR1 and CDR2: SGHRS, YFSETQ. The V and J ends lost 0 bases and 6 bases respectively, with 16 bases between them. This CDR3 has 15 residues. Here the CDR3 DNA reads TGCGCCAGCAGCTTGGACCCGGACTTTCCCAGCGAGCAGTACTTC. As protein: CASSLDPDFPSEQYF.

The V and J genes are TRBV30 and TRBJ2-3; no reliable D call. This CDR3 is built from 10 residues. The germline V gene has CDR1 GTSNPN and CDR2 SVGIG (reference sequence). The germline V and J ends were trimmed by 1 base and 9 bases, with 5 bases remaining between them. The CDR3 reads CAWSERTQYF. The CDR3 coding sequence is TGTGCCTGGAGTGAGAGAACGCAGTATTTT.

The V gene is TRBV19, the J gene TRBJ1-5; D ambiguous. Trimming shortened V by 1 base and J by 9 bases, and 10 bases separated the two germline ends. Germline V gives CDR1 LNHDA, CDR2 SQIVND (reference sequence). The CDR3 has 13 amino acids. CDR3 DNA: TGTGCCAGTAGTATAGTTCCCGGTAGGCCCCAGCATTTT. Encoded protein: CASSIVPGRPQHF.

This sequence joins TRBV5-6 and TRBJ2-1; 8 bases are a match to TRBD2. CDR3 length: 17 residues. Trimming at V came to 0 bases and at J to 4 bases, leaving 9 bases not matched to a gene. Germline CDR1 is SGHDT and CDR2 is YYEEEE. As DNA, the CDR3 is TGTGCCAGCAGCTTGGTTCCGGGAGGGGTATATTACAATGAGCAGTTCTTC. Its translation: CASSLVPGGVYYNEQFF.

Details on this clone: Other DNA sequences of this sample code for an identical CDR3. The chain combines TRBV20-1 with TRBJ2-1; D is undetermined. Germline-derived CDR1 and CDR2 are DFQATT and SNEGSKA (reference sequence). The CDR3 consists of 11 residues. Trimming pared 5 bases from V and 7 bases from J, leaving 9 bases between. CDR3: CSAPLGNEQFF. The CDR3 bases are TGCAGTGCTCCCTTGGGGAATGAGCAGTTCTTC.

To note about this clone: The sample contains more than one DNA sequence encoding this CDR3. This chain connects TRBV27 to TRBJ2-2; D might be TRBD2 (6 bases). Trimming cost V 0 bases and J 6 bases, with 8 bases left between them. The germline V gene encodes CDR1 MNHEY and CDR2 SMNVEV (reference sequence). This CDR3 contains 14 residues. The CDR3 DNA reads as TGTGCCAGCAGTTTATCGCGGGGCCCCGGGGAGCTGTTTTTT. Protein: CASSLSRGPGELFF.

Only one count was recorded for this clone. The chain is built from TRBV19 and TRBJ1-5; TRBD1 aligns across 7 bases. There are 14 residues in the CDR3. The trim removed 5 bases at V and 1 base at J, leaving 2 bases unmatched. The germline V gene has CDR1 LNHDA and CDR2 SQIVND (reference sequence). CDR3 nucleotides: TGTGCCAGTAGTGACAGGGCGAGCAATCAGCCCCAGCATTTT. Its translation: CASSDRASNQPQHF.

The chain combines TRBV7-9 with TRBJ2-7, with 8 nucleotides matching TRBD1. CDR3 length equals 17 residues. Germline V lookup: CDR1 SEHNR, CDR2 FQNEAQ (reference sequence). After removal of 1 base from V and 2 bases from J, the junction contained 10 bases not matched to a gene. The CDR3 nucleotides are TGTGCCAGCAGCTTAGTGTTCGGGGACAGGACTCCCTACGAGCAGTACTTC. Encoded protein: CASSLVFGDRTPYEQYF.

The CDR3 loop reads CASSLSQSFTGELFF. DNA of the CDR3: TGTGCCAGCAGTTTGTCGCAGAGCTTCACCGGGGAGCTGTTTTTT. This chain connects TRBV28 to TRBJ2-2; D gene uncertain. Trimming shortened V by 3 bases and J by 4 bases, and 12 bases separated the two germline ends. Per the germline V gene, CDR1 is MDHEN and CDR2 is SYDVKM. The CDR3 totals 15 residues.

V gene TRBV28 combines with J gene TRBJ2-3; D is unresolved. V gave up 2 bases and J gave up 6 bases, with 18 bases separating them. The CDR3 has 16 residues. CDR1 MDHEN and CDR2 SYDVKM come from the germline V gene. CDR3 loop: CASSLARHRGVDTQYF. The CDR3 DNA follows: TGTGCCAGCAGTTTAGCTAGACACCGCGGAGTTGATACGCAGTATTTT.

This clone was counted once. This chain connects TRBV4-1 to TRBJ2-7; D gene uncertain. The CDR3 is made up of 15 amino acids. Germline CDR1 MGHRA, CDR2 YSYEKL. The V end lost 7 bases, the J end lost 1 base, and 17 bases lay between the germline ends. The CDR3 DNA follows: TGCGCCAGCATCACGGGTAGCAGAACATCCTACGAGCAGTACTTC. Translating gives CASITGSRTSYEQYF.

Worth noting for this clone: Other DNA sequences in the same sample also yield this CDR3. The genes are TRBV9 and TRBJ2-1; D is perhaps TRBD2 (6 bases). The germline V gene has CDR1 SGDLS and CDR2 YYNGEE. Between the trimmed V and J ends, which lost 4 bases and 3 bases, there was a span of 8 bases. This CDR3 region has 13 residues. Written as DNA, the CDR3 is TGTGCCAGCAGCCCGGGGGTCTACAATGAGCAGTTCTTC. This translates into CASSPGVYNEQFF.

This clone was seen only once. This CDR3 is CASSAGPLVEQYF. Written as DNA, the CDR3 is TGTGCCAGCAGTGCGGGACCCCTCGTCGAGCAGTACTTC. This chain uses TRBV6-5 with TRBJ2-7; TRBD2 is a possible D gene (6 bases). The germline V gene encodes CDR1 MNHEY and CDR2 SVGAGI. The CDR3 is 13 amino acids. V lost 5 bases to trimming and J lost 6 bases, with 14 bases between them.